This T cell receptor beta chain stems from a study of technical replicates of blood from a few donors. CDR1 is MNHEY and CDR2 is SVGAGI in the germline V gene. The CDR3 is made up of 14 amino acids. The junction had 5 bases not matched to a gene; V was cut back by 6 bases and J by 5 bases. Produced via immunoSEQ multiplex PCR; TCRdb's table is partial and in-frame only. In the table there are about 13,000 clones, 65% to 90% of which are singletons. Sequencing was carried out using PBMCs. This TCR was sampled from a human donor in good health. This rearrangement joins TRBV6-5 to TRBJ1-5, with TRBD1 matching over 9 bases. CDR3 DNA: TGTGCCAGCAGACAAGGACAGGGGCATCAGCCCCAGCATTTT. Its translation is CASRQGQGHQPQHF.